The sequence of this T cell receptor (beta chain) was determined in a study of a mutant IDH1 vaccine in newly diagnosed glioma. Sequencing used immunoSEQ multiplex PCR; TCRdb keeps in-frame clones, though not all of them. The data contain 35,000 to 45,000 clones, just over 90% of them singletons. The time point is: week 5, during vaccination. The vaccine gave 300 ug of a 20-mer mutant IDH1 peptide subcutaneously per dose. New WHO grade 3 or 4 astrocytomas that were IDH1-mutant and ATRX-lost had been found in donors. In the case of this clone: The antigen is unknown.

Looked up from germline, CDR1 is MDHEN and CDR2 is SYDVKM. There are 15 residues in the CDR3. Trimming pared 4 bases from V and 8 bases from J, leaving 20 bases between. The receptor comes from a man aged 50 to 59 with glioma. The chain uses TRBV28 and TRBJ1-2, with D maybe TRBD1 (6 bases). Sequences were derived from PBMCs, sampled from a glioma patient whose treatment included an IDH1 peptide vaccine. CDR3 in amino acids: CASSSKMGGAAGYTF. CDR3 DNA sequence: TGTGCCAGCAGTTCAAAAATGGGGGGGGCAGCAGGCTACACCTTC.